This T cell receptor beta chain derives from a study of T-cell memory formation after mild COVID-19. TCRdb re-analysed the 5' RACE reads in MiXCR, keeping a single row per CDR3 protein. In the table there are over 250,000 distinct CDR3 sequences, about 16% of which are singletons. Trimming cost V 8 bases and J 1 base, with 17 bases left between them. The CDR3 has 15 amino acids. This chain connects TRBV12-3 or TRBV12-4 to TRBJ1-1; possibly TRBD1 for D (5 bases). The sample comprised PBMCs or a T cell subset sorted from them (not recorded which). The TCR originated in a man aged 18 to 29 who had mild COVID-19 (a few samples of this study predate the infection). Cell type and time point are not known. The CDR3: CASEIRGGTNTEAFF. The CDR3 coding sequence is TGTGCCAGCGAGATACGGGGGGGGACGAACACTGAAGCTTTCTTT.